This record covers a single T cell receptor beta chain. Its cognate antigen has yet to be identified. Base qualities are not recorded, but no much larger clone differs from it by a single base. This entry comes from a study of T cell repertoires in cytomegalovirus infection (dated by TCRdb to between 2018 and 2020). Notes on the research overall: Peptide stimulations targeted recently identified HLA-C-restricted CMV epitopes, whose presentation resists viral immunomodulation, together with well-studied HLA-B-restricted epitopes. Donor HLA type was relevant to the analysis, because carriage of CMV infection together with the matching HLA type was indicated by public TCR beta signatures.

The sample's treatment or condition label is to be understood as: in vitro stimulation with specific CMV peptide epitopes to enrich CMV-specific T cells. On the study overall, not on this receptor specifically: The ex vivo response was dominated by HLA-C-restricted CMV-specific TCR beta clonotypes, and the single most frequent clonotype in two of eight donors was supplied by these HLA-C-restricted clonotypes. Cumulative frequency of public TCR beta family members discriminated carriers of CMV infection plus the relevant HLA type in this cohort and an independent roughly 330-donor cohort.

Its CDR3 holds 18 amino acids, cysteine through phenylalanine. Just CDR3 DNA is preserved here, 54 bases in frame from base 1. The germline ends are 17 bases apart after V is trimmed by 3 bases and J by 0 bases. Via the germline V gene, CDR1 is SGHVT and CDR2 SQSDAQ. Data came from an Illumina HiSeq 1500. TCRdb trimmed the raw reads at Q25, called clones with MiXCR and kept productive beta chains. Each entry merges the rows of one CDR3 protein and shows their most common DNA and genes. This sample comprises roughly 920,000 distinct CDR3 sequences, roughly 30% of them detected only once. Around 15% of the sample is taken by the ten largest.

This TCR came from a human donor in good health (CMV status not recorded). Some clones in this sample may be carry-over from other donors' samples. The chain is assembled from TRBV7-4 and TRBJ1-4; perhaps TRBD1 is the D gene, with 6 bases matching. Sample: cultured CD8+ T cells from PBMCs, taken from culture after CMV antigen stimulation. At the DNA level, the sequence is TGTGCCAGCAGCTTTGGGGACACCTCGACCCCAACTAATGAAAAACTGTTTTTT. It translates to CASSFGDTSTPTNEKLFF. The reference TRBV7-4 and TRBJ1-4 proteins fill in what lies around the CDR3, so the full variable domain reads GAGVSQSPRYKVAKRGRDVALRCDSISGHVTLYWYRQTLGQGSEVLTYSQSDAQRDKSGRPSGRFSAERPERSVSTLKIQRTEQGDSAVYLCASSFGDTSTPTNEKLFFGSGTQLSVL.